The table lists the clone carrying this TCR beta chain with many counts. Its cognate antigen is unknown. The data stem from a study of blood T cells in healthy people across ages. Findings of the study overall: Changes seen in expanded clonotypes were possibly confounded by donor CMV status left unknown. The fall in TCR beta diversity per million T cells was roughly linear with age. Since the PBMCs were unsorted, naive and antigen-experienced cells could not be conclusively compared.

Deletions cut 4 bases from V and 5 bases from J, with 16 bases between. Looked up from germline, CDR1 is GTSNPN and CDR2 is SVGIG (reference sequence). The CDR3 is 14 amino acids. Every donor contributed roughly 10 milliliters of peripheral blood by blood draw. The authors ran a second PCR of roughly 6 to 12 cycles using a sample-barcoded 5' primer and a J-beta primer mix. TCRdb reprocessed the 5' RACE reads via MiXCR and lists one record per CDR3 protein. The sample includes about 800,000 distinct CDR3 sequences, 46% of them seen just once. V and J are TRBV30 and TRBJ2-3; possible D gene TRBD1, 6 bases. Sequenced material: blood. The source is an older man in good health. The CDR3 sequence is CAWTVGRGIDTQYF. The CDR3 DNA follows: TGTGCCTGGACGGTGGGCAGGGGTATAGATACGCAGTATTTT.